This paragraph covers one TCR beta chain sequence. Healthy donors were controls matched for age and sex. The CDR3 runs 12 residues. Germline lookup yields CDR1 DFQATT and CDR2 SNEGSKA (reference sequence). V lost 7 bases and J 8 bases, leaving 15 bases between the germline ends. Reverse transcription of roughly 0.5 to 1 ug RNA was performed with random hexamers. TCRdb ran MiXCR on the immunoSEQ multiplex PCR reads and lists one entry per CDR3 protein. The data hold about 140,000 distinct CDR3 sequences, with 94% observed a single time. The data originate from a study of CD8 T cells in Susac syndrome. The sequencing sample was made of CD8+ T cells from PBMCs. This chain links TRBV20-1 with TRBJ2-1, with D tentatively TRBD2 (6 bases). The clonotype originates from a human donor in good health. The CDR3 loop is CSEGLPFDEQFF. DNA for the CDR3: TGCAGTGAAGGACTACCTTTCGATGAGCAGTTCTTC.